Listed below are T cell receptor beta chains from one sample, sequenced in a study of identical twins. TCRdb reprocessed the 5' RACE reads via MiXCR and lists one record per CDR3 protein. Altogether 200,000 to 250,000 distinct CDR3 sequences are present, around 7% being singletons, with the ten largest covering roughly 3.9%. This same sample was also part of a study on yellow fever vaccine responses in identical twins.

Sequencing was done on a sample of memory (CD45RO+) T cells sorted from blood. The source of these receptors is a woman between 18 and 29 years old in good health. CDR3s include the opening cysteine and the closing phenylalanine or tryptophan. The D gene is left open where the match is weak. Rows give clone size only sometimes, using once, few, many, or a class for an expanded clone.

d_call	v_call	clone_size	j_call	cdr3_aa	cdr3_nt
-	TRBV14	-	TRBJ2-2	CASSQVTRGELFF	TGTGCCAGCAGCCAAGTCACTCGCGGGGAGCTGTTTTTT
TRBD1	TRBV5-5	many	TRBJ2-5	CASSEQGGAETQYF	TGTGCCAGCAGCGAACAGGGGGGAGCGGAGACCCAGTACTTC
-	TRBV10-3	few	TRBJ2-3	CATSARGGSTDTQYF	TGTGCCACAAGTGCTAGGGGTGGGAGCACAGATACGCAGTATTTT
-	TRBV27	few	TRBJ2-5	CATGQWETQYF	TGTGCCACAGGGCAATGGGAGACCCAGTACTTC
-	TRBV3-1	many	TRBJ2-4	CASSQPTAKNIQYF	TGTGCCAGCAGCCAGCCCACAGCCAAAAACATTCAGTACTTC
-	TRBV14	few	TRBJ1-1	CASSRGTGAAEAFF	TGTGCCAGCAGCCGTGGTACGGGAGCGGCTGAAGCTTTCTTT
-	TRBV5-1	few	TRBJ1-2	CASSVYGSYGYTF	TGCGCCAGCAGCGTGTACGGATCCTATGGCTACACCTTC
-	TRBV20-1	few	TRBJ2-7	CSARDPAIWSYEQYF	TGCAGTGCTAGAGACCCCGCTATTTGGTCCTACGAGCAGTACTTC
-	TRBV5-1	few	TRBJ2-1	CASSLYGPYNEQFF	TGCGCCAGCAGCTTGTACGGTCCCTACAATGAGCAGTTCTTC
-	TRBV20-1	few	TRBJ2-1	CSAILGNEYNEQFF	TGCAGTGCTATCTTAGGGAATGAATACAATGAGCAGTTCTTC
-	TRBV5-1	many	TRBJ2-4	CASSSSGSDIQYF	TGCGCCAGCAGCTCATCCGGATCCGACATTCAGTACTTC
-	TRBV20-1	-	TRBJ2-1	CSAPGSSYNEQFF	TGCAGTGCTCCCGGTTCGTCCTACAATGAGCAGTTCTTC
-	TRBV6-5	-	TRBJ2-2	CASSTTGYTGELFF	TGTGCCAGCAGTACCACAGGGTACACCGGGGAGCTGTTTTTT
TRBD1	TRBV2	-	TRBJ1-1	CASRKRGPNTEAFF	TGTGCCAGCAGGAAAAGGGGGCCGAACACTGAAGCTTTCTTT
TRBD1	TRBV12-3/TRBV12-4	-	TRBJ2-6	CASSLATGGRSGANVLTF	TGTGCCAGCAGTTTAGCGACAGGGGGCCGCTCTGGGGCCAACGTCCTGACTTTC
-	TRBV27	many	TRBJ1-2	CASSLSGGVANYGYTF	TGTGCCAGCAGTTTATCCGGGGGGGTAGCTAACTATGGCTACACCTTC
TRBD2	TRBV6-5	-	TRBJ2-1	CASSYSGVYNEQFF	TGTGCCAGCAGTTATAGCGGGGTATACAATGAGCAGTTCTTC
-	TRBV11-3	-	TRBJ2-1	CAVEGGSYNEQFF	TGTGCCGTGGAGGGCGGCTCCTACAATGAGCAGTTCTTC
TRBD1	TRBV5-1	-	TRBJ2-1	CASSTGTGRNNEQFF	TGCGCCAGCAGCACCGGGACAGGGCGTAACAATGAGCAGTTCTTC
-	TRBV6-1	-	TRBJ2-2	CASTLMFANTGELFF	TGTGCCAGCACCCTTATGTTCGCGAACACCGGGGAGCTGTTTTTT
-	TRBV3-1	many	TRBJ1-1	CASRTGVSTEAFF	TGTGCCAGCCGAACTGGGGTAAGCACTGAAGCTTTCTTT
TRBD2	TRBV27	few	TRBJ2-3	CASTPLAGSRTDTQYF	TGTGCCAGCACCCCTCTAGCGGGGTCCCGCACAGATACGCAGTATTTT
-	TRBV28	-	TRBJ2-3	CASTDPSHDTQYF	TGTGCCAGCACGGACCCCTCTCACGATACGCAGTATTTT
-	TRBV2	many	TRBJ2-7	CASSEDAEQYF	TGTGCCAGCAGTGAAGACGCCGAGCAGTACTTC
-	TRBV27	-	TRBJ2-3	CASSVTPYRTDTQYF	TGTGCCAGCAGCGTTACGCCTTACCGCACAGATACGCAGTATTTT
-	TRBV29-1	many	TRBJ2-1	CSPEAGSPSSYNEQFF	TGCAGCCCCGAGGCCGGGTCACCAAGCTCCTACAATGAGCAGTTCTTC
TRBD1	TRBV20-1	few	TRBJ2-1	CRTGQGMNEQFF	TGCCGAACGGGACAGGGTATGAATGAGCAGTTCTTC
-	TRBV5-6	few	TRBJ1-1	CASSLSFGRQNTEAFF	TGTGCCAGCAGCTTGTCGTTCGGCAGACAGAACACTGAAGCTTTCTTT
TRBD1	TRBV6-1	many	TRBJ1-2	CASGQGGASNYGYTF	TGTGCCAGCGGTCAGGGGGGCGCGAGTAACTATGGCTACACCTTC
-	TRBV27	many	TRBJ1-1	CASSLSSGGSSSEAFF	TGTGCCAGCAGTTTATCGAGCGGGGGGAGTAGTAGTGAAGCTTTCTTT
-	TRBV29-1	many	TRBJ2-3	CSVTQLITDTQYF	TGCAGCGTGACCCAGCTTATAACAGATACGCAGTATTTT
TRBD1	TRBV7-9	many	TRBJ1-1	CASSLGGQGRAFF	TGTGCCAGCAGCTTAGGGGGACAGGGACGAGCTTTCTTT
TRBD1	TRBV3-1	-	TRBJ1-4	CASSPGTASAGEKLFF	TGTGCCAGCAGCCCGGGGACAGCCTCTGCTGGGGAAAAACTGTTTTTT
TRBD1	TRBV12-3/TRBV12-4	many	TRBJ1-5	CASSTGQVLANQPQHF	TGTGCCAGCAGTACCGGACAGGTCTTAGCCAATCAGCCCCAGCATTTT
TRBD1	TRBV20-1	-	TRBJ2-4	CSLRGPKNIQYF	TGCAGTCTTAGGGGGCCTAAAAACATTCAGTACTTC
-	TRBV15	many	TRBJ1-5	CATSRKDQPQHF	TGTGCCACCAGCAGGAAGGATCAGCCCCAGCATTTT
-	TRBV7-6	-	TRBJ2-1	CASSSRLVDEQFF	TGTGCCAGCAGCTCTAGACTAGTAGATGAGCAGTTCTTC
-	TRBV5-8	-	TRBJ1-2	CASSLTGYYGYTF	TGTGCCAGCAGCTTGACAGGCTACTACGGCTACACCTTC
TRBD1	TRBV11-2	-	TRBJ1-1	CASSPRKGQKNTEAFF	TGTGCCAGCAGCCCGAGAAAGGGACAGAAGAACACTGAAGCTTTCTTT
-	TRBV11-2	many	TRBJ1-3	CASSLASQGSGNTIYF	TGTGCCAGCAGCTTAGCGAGCCAGGGCTCTGGAAACACCATATATTTT
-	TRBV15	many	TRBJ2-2	CATSRVNTGELFF	TGTGCCACCAGCAGAGTAAACACCGGGGAGCTGTTTTTT
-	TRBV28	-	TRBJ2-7	CASSPPAVTYEQYF	TGTGCCAGCAGTCCCCCGGCTGTAACCTACGAGCAGTACTTC
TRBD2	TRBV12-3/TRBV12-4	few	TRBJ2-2	CASSLLREAGTGELFF	TGTGCCAGCAGTTTACTGCGGGAGGCCGGGACCGGGGAGCTGTTTTTT
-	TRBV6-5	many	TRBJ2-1	CASSYSRGGFYNEQFF	TGTGCCAGCAGTTACTCGAGGGGGGGGTTCTACAATGAGCAGTTCTTC
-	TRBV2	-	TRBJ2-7	CASSEREYEQYF	TGTGCCAGCAGTGAAAGGGAGTACGAGCAGTACTTC